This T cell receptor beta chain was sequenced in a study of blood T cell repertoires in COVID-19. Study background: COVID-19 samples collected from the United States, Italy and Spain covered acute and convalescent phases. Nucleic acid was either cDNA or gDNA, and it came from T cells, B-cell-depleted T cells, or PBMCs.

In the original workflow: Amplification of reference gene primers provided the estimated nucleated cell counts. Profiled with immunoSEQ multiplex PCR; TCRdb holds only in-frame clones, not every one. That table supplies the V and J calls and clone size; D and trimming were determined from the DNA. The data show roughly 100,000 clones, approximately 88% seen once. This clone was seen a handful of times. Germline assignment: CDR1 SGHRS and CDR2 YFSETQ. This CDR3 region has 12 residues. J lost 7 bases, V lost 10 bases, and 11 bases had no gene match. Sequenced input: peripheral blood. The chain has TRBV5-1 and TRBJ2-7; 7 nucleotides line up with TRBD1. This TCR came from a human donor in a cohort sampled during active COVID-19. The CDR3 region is CADRDSLGEQYF. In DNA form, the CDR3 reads TGCGCCGACAGGGACAGCCTGGGGGAGCAGTACTTC.